Below are 28 T cell receptor beta chains sequenced from a single sample in a study of vaccination effects on CD4 cells after COVID-19. Expansion of antigen-specific CD4+ T cells with viral peptide pools was carried out by the ViraFEST assay before sequencing. Having been cultured for less than 13 days, the cells underwent CD4+ T cell isolation. PCR confirmed that the person was infected with SARS-CoV-2 between March and December 2020. The antigens for these receptors are not known. Sequencing was performed with immunoSEQ multiplex PCR; in TCRdb, only in-frame clones are kept and a portion is missing. The sample consists of tens of thousands of clones, under 80% of them appearing once. The specimen was CD4+ T cells from PBMCs cultured with HIV peptides, collected before COVID-19 vaccination. Subset specified: HIV-1 Nef peptide pool negative control/reference culture. Source of these receptors: a human donor who had a prior SARS-CoV-2 infection.

The CDR3 loop is CASSLASQDLGYTF. The CDR3 region has the DNA TGTGCCAGCAGCTTAGCCTCCCAGGACCTTGGCTACACCTTC. The chain links TRBV7-9 to TRBJ1-2; D not resolved. V lost 0 bases, J lost 7 bases, and 12 bases lay in between. Germline V CDR1 and CDR2: SEHNR, FQNEAQ (reference sequence). The CDR3 spans 14 residues.

Only a few counts were recorded for this clone. The chain is built from TRBV6-6 and TRBJ2-7; D unresolved. CDR3 length: 11 residues. Looked up from germline, CDR1 is MNHNY and CDR2 is SVGAGI (reference sequence). The V and J ends lost 5 bases and 3 bases respectively, with 5 bases between them. The CDR3 reads CASSRDYEQYF. CDR3 sequence (DNA): TGTGCCAGCAGTCGAGACTACGAGCAGTACTTC.

The chain is built from TRBV2 and TRBJ2-7, with D perhaps TRBD1 (6 bases). V lost 7 bases and J lost 7, with 20 bases in between. This CDR3 has 14 residues. Germline V gene data show CDR1 as SNHLY and CDR2 as FYNNEI. The CDR3 region has the DNA TGTGCCAGCACCCCAACAGGGTTCGCTGGAGAGCAGTACTTC. It is translated as CASTPTGFAGEQYF.

Worth noting for this clone: An end of the junction differs from the germline gene, which may be a read error. V and J are TRBV7-7 and TRBJ2-1, with D unresolved. The CDR3 is 15 residues long. Germline CDR1 and CDR2: SSHAT and FNYEAQ (reference sequence). CDR3 bases: TGTGCTAGCAGCTTAGGGTCAGGCTCCTACAATGAGCAGTTCTTC. Its translation: CASSLGSGSYNEQFF.

V usage is TRBV19 and J usage is TRBJ1-2; unclear D gene. The CDR3 spans 12 residues. Germline V gene sequence: CDR1 LNHDA, CDR2 SQIVND (reference sequence). Between the trimmed V and J ends, which lost 4 bases and 9 bases, there was a span of 12 bases. CDR3 DNA: TGTGCCAGTAGTACGACTGCCTCGAGCTACACCTTC. It is translated as CASSTTASSYTF.

CDR3 DNA: TGTGCCAGCTCGAAGTTTGGGGGGACACCCGGCACAGATACGCAGTATTTT. Translation: CASSKFGGTPGTDTQYF. The rearrangement links TRBV9 to TRBJ2-3; the D gene could be TRBD1 or TRBD2 (6 bases each). CDR1 SGDLS and CDR2 YYNGEE come from the germline V gene. Trimming shortened V by 7 bases and J by 1 base, and 22 bases separated the two germline ends. This CDR3 is built from 17 residues.

The V and J genes are TRBV5-5 and TRBJ1-4; a weak D match, TRBD1 (5 bases). Trimming cost V 1 base and J 6 bases, with 7 bases left between them. This CDR3 has 13 amino acids. The germline gives CDR1 SGHKS, CDR2 YYEKEE (reference sequence). CDR3 sequence (DNA): TGTGCCAGCAGCTTGAGAGGGGATGAAAAACTGTTTTTT. This encodes CASSLRGDEKLFF.

The rearrangement links TRBV11-1 to TRBJ1-1; D gene ambiguous. This CDR3 contains 13 residues. Germline V lookup: CDR1 SGHAT, CDR2 FQDESV (reference sequence). V lost 7 bases and J 5 bases, leaving 14 bases between the germline ends. Here the CDR3 reads CASNTRTGTEAFF. Here the CDR3 DNA reads TGTGCCAGCAACACCCGGACTGGGACTGAAGCTTTCTTT.

The V gene is TRBV4-1, the J gene TRBJ2-1, with 12 bases aligning to TRBD2. Germline values: CDR1 MGHRA, CDR2 YSYEKL. The CDR3 consists of 16 residues. The V gene end was trimmed by 2 bases and the J gene end by 4 bases; junction bases not matched to a gene: 3. As DNA, the CDR3 is TGCGCCAGCAGCCAACGACTAGCGGGAGATTACAATGAGCAGTTCTTC. As protein: CASSQRLAGDYNEQFF.

The chain joins TRBV19 to TRBJ1-5; D not certain. The CDR3 covers 14 residues. V gave up 1 base and J gave up 9 bases, with 13 bases separating them. Germline V gives CDR1 LNHDA, CDR2 SQIVND (reference sequence). The CDR3 sequence is CASSIGGGFGPQHF. Written as DNA, the CDR3 is TGTGCCAGTAGTATAGGAGGAGGGTTTGGGCCCCAGCATTTT.

The chain links TRBV9 to TRBJ2-1; 8 bases agree with TRBD2. From germline, CDR1 is SGDLS and CDR2 YYNGEE. V dropped 0 bases and J dropped 5; count of bases not matched to a gene: 4. The CDR3 totals 15 residues. CDR3 loop: CASSVVSGVHNEQFF. The CDR3 nucleotides are TGTGCCAGCAGCGTAGTTAGCGGGGTACACAATGAGCAGTTCTTC. Looking up the rest from reference TRBV9 and TRBJ2-1 gives the full variable domain: DSGVTQTPKHLITATGQRVTLRCSPRSGDLSVYWYQQSLDQGLQFLIQYYNGEERAKGNILERFSAQQFPDLHSELNLSSLELGDSALYFCASSVVSGVHNEQFFGPGTRLTVL.

This rearrangement joins TRBV27 to TRBJ2-5; the D call may be TRBD1 or TRBD2 (6 bases each). V lost 5 bases to trimming and J lost 2 bases, with 9 bases between them. The germline gives CDR1 MNHEY, CDR2 SMNVEV (reference sequence). The CDR3 runs 13 residues. The CDR3 DNA is TGTGCCAGCAGTCGGGGGCGGCAAGAGACCCAGTACTTC. Protein sequence: CASSRGRQETQYF.

The V call is TRBV15, the J call TRBJ2-1; D gene uncertain. CDR3 length equals 14 residues. V was shortened by 3 bases and J by 6 bases, with 12 bases between the two germline ends. Looked up from germline, CDR1 is LNHNV and CDR2 is YYDKDF (reference sequence). The CDR3 spells CATSRDRTGNEQFF. The CDR3 DNA follows: TGTGCCACCAGCAGGGATAGGACGGGCAATGAGCAGTTCTTC.

The rearrangement uses TRBV14 and TRBJ2-5; D remains ambiguous. The ends were cut back, 3 bases at V and 9 bases at J, with 20 bases in the middle. Germline CDR1 and CDR2: SGHDN and FVKESK. This CDR3 contains 15 residues. This chain's CDR3 is CASSHKSLGGVAQYF. The CDR3, as DNA: TGTGCCAGCAGCCATAAGTCCCTCGGTGGTGTGGCCCAGTACTTC.

This clone was seen a handful of times. The rearrangement uses TRBV4-1 and TRBJ1-5; TRBD1 aligns across 11 bases. The junction had 6 bases not matched to a gene; V was cut back by 1 base and J by 1 base. This CDR3 has 18 amino acids. Looked up from germline, CDR1 is MGHRA and CDR2 is YSYEKL. The CDR3 loop is CASSQGTGGYLSNQPQHF. The CDR3 DNA sequence: TGCGCCAGCAGCCAAGGGACAGGGGGCTATTTGAGCAATCAGCCCCAGCATTTT.

The CDR3: CASKTLAGGIYNEQFF. Here the CDR3 DNA reads TGTGCCAGCAAAACACTAGCGGGGGGAATATACAATGAGCAGTTCTTC. The chain couples TRBV6-4 to TRBJ2-1, with TRBD2 identical over 12 bases. Germline loops: CDR1 MRHNA, CDR2 SNTAGT. The CDR3 consists of 16 residues. Germline trimming cut 7 bases from V and 4 bases from J; bases unmatched to any gene: 8.

The chain links TRBV10-2 to TRBJ1-1, with D hard to call. Trimming removed 4 bases from V and 2 bases from J, with 11 bases in between. The CDR3 totals 14 residues. Germline V lookup: CDR1 WSHSY, CDR2 SAAADI. CDR3 protein: CASSAAQTNTEAFF. CDR3 DNA sequence: TGCGCCAGCAGTGCGGCACAAACTAACACTGAAGCTTTCTTT.

The V and J genes are TRBV3-1 (or the pseudogene TRBV3-2) and TRBJ2-2; 8 nucleotides match TRBD1. The CDR3 runs 17 residues. CDR1 is LGHDT, CDR2 YNNKEL, per germline (reference sequence). The ends lost 1 base at V and 1 base at J; junction bases unmatched: 5. In DNA form, the CDR3 reads TGTGCCAGCAGCCAAGGGACAGGGTGGGGGAACACCGGGGAGCTGTTTTTT. Its protein is CASSQGTGWGNTGELFF.

J is TRBJ1-5 and V is TRBV6-5; the D gene is possibly TRBD1 (5 bases). The V end lost 6 bases, the J end lost 4 bases, and 16 bases lay between the germline ends. CDR3 length: 15 amino acids. Looked up from germline, CDR1 is MNHEY and CDR2 is SVGAGI. CDR3 in DNA: TGTGCCAGCAGAAAACGGGACCGTGGAAATCAGCCCCAGCATTTT. Protein product: CASRKRDRGNQPQHF.

V gene TRBV9 combines with J gene TRBJ1-1; 9 bases line up with TRBD1. The J segment lost 1 base and the V segment lost 3 bases, leaving 1 base of the junction unmatched. The length of the CDR3 is 14 residues. Germline assignment: CDR1 SGDLS and CDR2 YYNGEE. The CDR3: CASSAGQGNTEAFF. The CDR3 bases are TGTGCCAGCAGCGCGGGACAGGGGAACACTGAAGCTTTCTTT.

The chain recombines TRBV6-5 with TRBJ1-6; TRBD1 is a possible D gene (5 bases). Germline V gene sequence: CDR1 MNHEY, CDR2 SVGAGI. V was cut by 2 bases and J by 10 bases, with 12 bases left in between. The CDR3 is 14 residues long. The CDR3 DNA follows: TGTGCCAGCAGTTACGGAGGGGATCACTCACCCCTCCACTTT. Its protein product is CASSYGGDHSPLHF.

The V call is TRBV5-1, the J call TRBJ1-1; D might be TRBD1 (6 bases). Germline V gene sequence: CDR1 SGHRS, CDR2 YFSETQ. This CDR3 spans 15 amino acids. Trimming took 5 bases from V and 3 from J, leaving 17 bases between them. This chain's CDR3 is CASSRQQGFDTEAFF. The CDR3, as DNA: TGCGCCAGCAGTCGACAACAGGGATTCGACACTGAAGCTTTCTTT.

The J gene is TRBJ1-1, the V gene TRBV18; D may be TRBD1 (5 bases). Trimming took off 3 bases at V and 5 bases at J, with 10 bases between the two ends. This CDR3 contains 13 residues. The germline V gene encodes CDR1 KGHSH and CDR2 LQKENI. The CDR3 nucleotides read TGTGCCAGCTCACCGGGGACGGGAACTGAAGCTTTCTTT. The encoded protein is CASSPGTGTEAFF.

The gene calls are TRBV11-3 and TRBJ1-4; D is undetermined. The V gene's germline CDR1 is SGHNT and CDR2 YENEEA. The V and J ends lost 4 bases and 6 bases respectively, with 9 bases between them. CDR3 length: 13 residues. The CDR3 region is CASSSLEDEKLFF. As DNA, the CDR3 is TGTGCCAGCAGCTCCCTCGAGGATGAAAAACTGTTTTTT.

The rearrangement links TRBV4-3 to TRBJ1-1; tentatively, D is TRBD1 (5 bases). This CDR3 comprises 15 residues. V lost 2 bases and J 1 base, leaving 11 bases between the germline ends. Germline V gene data show CDR1 as LGHNA and CDR2 as YSLEER. CDR3 in amino acids: CASSQRRGPNTEAFF. The CDR3 coding sequence is TGCGCCAGCAGCCAACGGCGGGGACCGAACACTGAAGCTTTCTTT.

V is TRBV27 and J is TRBJ1-6; TRBD1 might be the D (6 bases). This CDR3 region has 15 residues. Germline CDR1 is MNHEY and CDR2 is SMNVEV (reference sequence). Between the trimmed V and J ends, which lost 3 bases and 8 bases, there was a span of 14 bases. The CDR3 DNA is TGTGCCAGCAGTTTTGGGCGGGGGGCTTATTCACCCCTCCACTTT. It specifies CASSFGRGAYSPLHF.

This clone came up a few times. This chain links TRBV6-1 with TRBJ1-2, with D unresolved. Germline V CDR1 and CDR2: MNHNS, SASEGT. The CDR3 contains 11 residues. Trimming left V 8 bases short and J 3 bases short, with 7 bases between. The CDR3, as DNA: TGTGCCAGCGGTAGGGACTATGGCTACACCTTC. Its protein is CASGRDYGYTF.

V usage is TRBV5-1 and J usage is TRBJ2-1; TRBD2 aligns across 13 bases. V gave up 4 bases and J gave up 8 bases; unmatched junction bases: 3. The CDR3 runs to 14 residues. The germline V gene encodes CDR1 SGHRS and CDR2 YFSETQ. The CDR3 nucleotides read TGCGCCAGCAGCGGACTAGCGGGGGTGGATGAGCAGTTCTTC. Its protein is CASSGLAGVDEQFF. The whole variable domain, remainder taken from reference TRBV5-1 and TRBJ2-1, is KAGVTQTPRYLIKTRGQQVTLSCSPISGHRSVSWYQQTPGQGLQFLFEYFSETQRNKGNFPGRFSGRQFSNSRSEMNVSTLELGDSALYLCASSGLAGVDEQFFGPGTRLTVL.